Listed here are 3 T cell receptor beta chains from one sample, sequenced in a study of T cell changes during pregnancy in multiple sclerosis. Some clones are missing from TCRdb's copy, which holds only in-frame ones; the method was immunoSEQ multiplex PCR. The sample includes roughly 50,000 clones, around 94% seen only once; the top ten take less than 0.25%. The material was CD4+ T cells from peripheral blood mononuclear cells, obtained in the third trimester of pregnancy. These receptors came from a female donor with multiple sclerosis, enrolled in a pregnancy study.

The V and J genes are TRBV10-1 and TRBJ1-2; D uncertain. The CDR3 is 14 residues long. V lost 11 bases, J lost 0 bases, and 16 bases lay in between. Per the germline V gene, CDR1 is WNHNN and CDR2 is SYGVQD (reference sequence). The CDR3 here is CAGLTETSNYGYTF. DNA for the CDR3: TGCGCCGGACTCACAGAGACTTCTAACTATGGCTACACCTTC.

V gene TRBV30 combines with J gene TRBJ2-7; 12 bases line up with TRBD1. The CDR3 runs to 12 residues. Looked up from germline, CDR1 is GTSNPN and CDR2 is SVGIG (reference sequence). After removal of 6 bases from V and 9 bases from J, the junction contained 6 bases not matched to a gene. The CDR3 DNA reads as TGTGCCTGTGGGACAGGGGGCCCGGGGCAGTACTTC. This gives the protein CACGTGGPGQYF.

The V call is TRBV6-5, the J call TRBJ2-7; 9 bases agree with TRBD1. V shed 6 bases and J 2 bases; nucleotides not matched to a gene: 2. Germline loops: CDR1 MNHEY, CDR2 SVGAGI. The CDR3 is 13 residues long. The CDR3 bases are TGTGCCAGCAGGAGACAGGGGGCCTACGAGCAGTACTTC. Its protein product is CASRRQGAYEQYF.